This T cell receptor beta chain was captured in a study of blood T cell repertoires in COVID-19. In the study overall: From T cells, B-cell-depleted T cells, or PBMCs came the material, which was cDNA or gDNA.

Per the original data handling: The authors estimated nucleated cell counts from reference gene primer amplification. Measured with immunoSEQ multiplex PCR; TCRdb has only the in-frame clones, and not every one. The V and J calls and clone size are taken from that table; D and trimming were inferred from the DNA. The repertoire holds about 280,000 clones, with roughly 85% as singletons. The specimen sequenced was peripheral blood. This clonotype was sampled from a woman in her forties or fifties who had recovered from COVID-19.

The CDR3 region is CANRQTANTEAFF. The CDR3 bases are TGTGCCAACCGACAAACAGCGAACACTGAAGCTTTCTTT. The chain links TRBV18 to TRBJ1-1, with D uncertain. The CDR3 runs 13 residues. The V end was cut by 10 bases, the J end by 1 base, with 13 bases between. CDR1 and CDR2 from the germline V gene are KGHSH and LQKENI.